The present T cell receptor (beta chain) was sequenced within a study of graft-versus-host responses after intestinal transplantation. Overall study: All of the recipients had induction that used anti-thymocyte globulin, then tacrolimus and steroids for three to four years. Study results and caveats: Recipient bone marrow held GvH clones, some seen earlier in ileum or blood. Allografts of one patient group, those with graft-donor T cell macrochimerism, had high graft-versus-host to host-versus-graft clonal ratios.

To note about this clone: Its antigen is undetermined.

Per germline, CDR1 MGHRA and CDR2 YSYEKL. V shed 1 base and J shed 1 base, with 10 bases lying between them. This CDR3 is built from 15 residues. Sequencing used immunoSEQ multiplex PCR; TCRdb keeps in-frame clones, though not all of them. The top ten hold around 1% of the sample, which has more than 95,000 clones, 93% seen once. This rearrangement joins TRBV4-1 to TRBJ1-1; a possible D gene is TRBD1 (6 bases). Sequences were derived from unstimulated CD8+ T cells sorted from spleen or lymph node cells, sampled before intestinal transplant. The source is a human donor who received an intestinal transplant. This CDR3 is CASSQVSRGNTEAFF. Here the CDR3 DNA reads TGCGCCAGCAGCCAAGTTTCCAGGGGGAACACTGAAGCTTTCTTT.